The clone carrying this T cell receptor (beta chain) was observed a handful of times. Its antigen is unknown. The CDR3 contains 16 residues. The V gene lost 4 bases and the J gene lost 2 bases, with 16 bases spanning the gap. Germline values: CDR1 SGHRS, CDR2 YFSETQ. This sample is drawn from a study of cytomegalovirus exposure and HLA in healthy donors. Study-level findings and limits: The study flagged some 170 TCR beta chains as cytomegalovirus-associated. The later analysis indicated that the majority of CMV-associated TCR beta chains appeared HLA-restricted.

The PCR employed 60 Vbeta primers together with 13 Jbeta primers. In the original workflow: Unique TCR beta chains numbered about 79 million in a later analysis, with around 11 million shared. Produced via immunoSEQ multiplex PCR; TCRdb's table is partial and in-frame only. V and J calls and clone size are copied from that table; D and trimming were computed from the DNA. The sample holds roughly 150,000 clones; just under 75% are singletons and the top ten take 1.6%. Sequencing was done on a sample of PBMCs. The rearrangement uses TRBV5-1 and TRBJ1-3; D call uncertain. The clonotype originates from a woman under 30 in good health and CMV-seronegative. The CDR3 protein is CASSPLSAGTGNTIYF. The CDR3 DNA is TGCGCCAGCAGCCCACTATCAGCGGGGACTGGAAACACCATATATTTT.